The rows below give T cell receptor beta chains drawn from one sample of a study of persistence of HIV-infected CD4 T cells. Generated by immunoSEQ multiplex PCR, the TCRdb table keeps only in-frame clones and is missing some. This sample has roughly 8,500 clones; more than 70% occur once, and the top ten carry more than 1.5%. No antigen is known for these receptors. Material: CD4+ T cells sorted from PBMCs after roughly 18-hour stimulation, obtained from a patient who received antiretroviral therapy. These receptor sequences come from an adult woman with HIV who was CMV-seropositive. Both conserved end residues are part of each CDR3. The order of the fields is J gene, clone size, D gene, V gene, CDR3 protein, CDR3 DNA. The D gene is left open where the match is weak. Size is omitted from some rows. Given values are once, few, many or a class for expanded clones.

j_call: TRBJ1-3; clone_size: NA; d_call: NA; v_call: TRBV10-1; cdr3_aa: CASSDGGNSGNTIYF; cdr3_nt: TGCGCCAGCAGTGACGGAGGGAACTCTGGAAACACCATATATTTT
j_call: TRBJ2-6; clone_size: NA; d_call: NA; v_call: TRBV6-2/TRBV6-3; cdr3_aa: CASSTRPGGANVLTF; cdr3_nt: TGTGCCAGCAGTACCAGGCCCGGGGGGGCCAACGTCCTGACTTTC
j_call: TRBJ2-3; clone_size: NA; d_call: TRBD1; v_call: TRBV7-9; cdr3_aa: CASSLWGQDTDTQYF; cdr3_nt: TGTGCCAGCAGCTTATGGGGACAGGACACAGATACGCAGTATTTT
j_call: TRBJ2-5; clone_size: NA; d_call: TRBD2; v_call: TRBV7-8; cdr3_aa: CASSPLGFGGETQYF; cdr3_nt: TGTGCCAGCAGCCCCCTAGGGTTCGGGGGGGAGACCCAGTACTTC
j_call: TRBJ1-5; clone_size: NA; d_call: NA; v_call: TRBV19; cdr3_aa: CASSARGSGNQPQHF; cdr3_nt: TGTGCCAGTAGTGCCAGGGGTAGTGGCAATCAGCCCCAGCATTTT
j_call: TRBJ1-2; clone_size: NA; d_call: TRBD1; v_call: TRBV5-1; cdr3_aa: CASSLAGGGYGYTF; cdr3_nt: TGCGCCAGCAGCTTGGCAGGGGGCGGCTATGGCTACACCTTC
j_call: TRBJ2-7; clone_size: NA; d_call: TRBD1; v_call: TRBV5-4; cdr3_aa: CASSLMGQPYEQYF; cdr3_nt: TGTGCCAGCAGCTTAATGGGACAGCCCTACGAGCAGTACTTC
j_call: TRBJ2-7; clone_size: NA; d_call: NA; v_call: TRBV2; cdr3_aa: CASSEAPGSSYEQYF; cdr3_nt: TGTGCCAGCAGTGAAGCACCCGGGAGCTCCTACGAGCAGTACTTC
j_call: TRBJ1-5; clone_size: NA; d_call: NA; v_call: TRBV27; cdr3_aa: CASRPYRALNQPQHF; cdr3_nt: TGTGCCAGCAGACCCTACAGGGCCCTCAATCAGCCCCAGCATTTT
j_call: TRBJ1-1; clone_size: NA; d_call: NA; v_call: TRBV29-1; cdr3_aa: CSGRTGTSWNTEAFF; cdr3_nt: TGCAGCGGTCGGACGGGGACCTCTTGGAACACTGAAGCTTTCTTT
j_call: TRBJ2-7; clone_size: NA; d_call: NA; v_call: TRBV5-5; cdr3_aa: CASSPGVGVLGYEQYF; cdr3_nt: TGTGCCAGCAGCCCTGGCGTAGGGGTTCTAGGCTACGAGCAGTACTTC
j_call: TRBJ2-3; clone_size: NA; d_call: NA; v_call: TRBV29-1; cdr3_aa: CSVEDSPGWTQYF; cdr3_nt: TGCAGCGTTGAAGACTCCCCCGGGTGGACGCAGTATTTT
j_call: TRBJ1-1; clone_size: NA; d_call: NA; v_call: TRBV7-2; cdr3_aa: CASREDMNTEAFF; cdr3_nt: TGTGCCAGCAGAGAGGACATGAACACTGAAGCTTTCTTT
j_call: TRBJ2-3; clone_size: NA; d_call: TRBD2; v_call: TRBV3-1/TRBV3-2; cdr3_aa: CASSYGTSGDTQYF; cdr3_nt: TGTGCCAGCAGTTATGGGACTAGCGGAGATACGCAGTATTTT
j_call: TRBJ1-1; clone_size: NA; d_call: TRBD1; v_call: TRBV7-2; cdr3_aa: CASSLQTGVRTEAFF; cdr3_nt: TGTGCCAGCAGCTTACAAACAGGGGTACGGACTGAAGCTTTCTTT
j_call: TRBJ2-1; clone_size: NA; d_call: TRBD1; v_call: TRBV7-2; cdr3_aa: CASSSQGVSYNEQFF; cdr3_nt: TGTGCCAGCAGCTCACAGGGGGTATCCTACAATGAGCAGTTCTTC
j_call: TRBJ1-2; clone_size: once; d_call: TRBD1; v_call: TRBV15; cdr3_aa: CATSSRQGARGYTF; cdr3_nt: TGTGCCACCAGCTCTAGACAGGGGGCGAGAGGCTACACCTTC
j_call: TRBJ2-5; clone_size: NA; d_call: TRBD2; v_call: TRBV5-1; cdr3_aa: CASSRLGGREETQYF; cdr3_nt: TGCGCCAGCAGCCGGCTCGGGGGGAGGGAAGAGACCCAGTACTTC
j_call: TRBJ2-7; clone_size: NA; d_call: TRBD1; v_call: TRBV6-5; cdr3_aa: CASSDEGTGSYEQYF; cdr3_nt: TGTGCCAGCAGCGACGAGGGGACAGGGTCCTACGAGCAGTACTTC
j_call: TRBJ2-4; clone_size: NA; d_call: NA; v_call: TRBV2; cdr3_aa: CASRYSSGSSKNIQYF; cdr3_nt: TGTGCCAGCAGATACAGCTCCGGTTCGTCCAAAAACATTCAGTACTTC
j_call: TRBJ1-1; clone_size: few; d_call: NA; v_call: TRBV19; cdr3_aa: CASSILGGNTEAFF; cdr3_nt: TGTGCCAGTAGTATACTGGGGGGGAACACTGAAGCTTTCTTT
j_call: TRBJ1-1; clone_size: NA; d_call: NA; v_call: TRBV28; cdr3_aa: CASSPGGSGGAFF; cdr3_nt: TGTGCCAGCAGCCCCGGGGGGTCTGGAGGAGCTTTCTTT
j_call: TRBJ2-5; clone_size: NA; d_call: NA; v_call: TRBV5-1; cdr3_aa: CASAQGTTKETQYF; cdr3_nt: TGCGCCAGCGCCCAGGGGACTACGAAAGAGACCCAGTACTTC
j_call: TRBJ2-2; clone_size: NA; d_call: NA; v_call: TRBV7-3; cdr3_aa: CASSSGSVGELFF; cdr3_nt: TGTGCCAGCAGCTCCGGGTCCGTCGGGGAGCTGTTTTTT
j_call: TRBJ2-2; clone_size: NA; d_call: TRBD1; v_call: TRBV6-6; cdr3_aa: CANRQGAGELFF; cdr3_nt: TGTGCCAACCGACAGGGTGCCGGGGAGCTGTTTTTT
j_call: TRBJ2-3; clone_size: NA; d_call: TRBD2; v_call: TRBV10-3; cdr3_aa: CAISKGLDTDTQYF; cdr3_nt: TGTGCCATCAGCAAGGGACTAGACACAGATACGCAGTATTTT
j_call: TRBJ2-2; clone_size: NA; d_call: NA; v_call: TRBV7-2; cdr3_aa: CASSLRQANTGELFF; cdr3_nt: TGTGCCAGCAGCTTAAGGCAAGCGAACACCGGGGAGCTGTTTTTT